These 21 T cell receptor beta chains originate from one sample sequenced in a study of T cells in women clearing cervical HPV infection. Some clones are missing from TCRdb's copy, which holds only in-frame ones; the method was immunoSEQ multiplex PCR. The listing records 30,000 to 45,000 clones. The specimen was blood buffy coat. The receptor set was obtained from a woman aged 18 to 75 with a cervical HPV16 infection that either progressed to CIN3+ or cleared (not recorded which).

Concerning this clone: Sequencing ends 3 residues short of the CDR3 end; the germline J gene provides the rest. The chain has TRBV20-1 and TRBJ1-2; tentative D call: TRBD1 (5 bases). Germline assignment: CDR1 DFQATT and CDR2 SNEGSKA (reference sequence). CDR3 length: 12 residues. V dropped 1 base and J dropped 2 bases, with 5 bases sitting between them. CDR3 DNA (partial): TGCAGTGCTAGAGGACAGAACTATGGC. It yields the protein CSARGQNYG. The full CDR3 reads CSARGQNYGYTF.

Turning to this clone: The read terminates 3 residues ahead of where the CDR3 ends, so the germline J gene completes it. The V call is TRBV4-1, the J call TRBJ1-5; 9 bases agree with TRBD1. Germline V CDR1 and CDR2: MGHRA, YSYEKL. The CDR3 is made up of 15 amino acids. V lost 4 bases to trimming and J lost 8 bases; unmatched junction nucleotides: 9. The CDR3 loop reads CASSLAGTGFEPQHF. CDR3 DNA, as far as it was read: TGCGCCAGCAGCCTGGCGGGGACAGGGTTTGAGCCC.

Note on this clone: The DNA ends 3 residues before the CDR3 does, and the rest of the CDR3 is filled in from the germline J gene. This rearrangement joins TRBV2 to TRBJ2-2; TRBD2 aligns across 8 bases. The CDR3 spans 16 residues. The V gene end was trimmed by 6 bases and the J gene end by 7 bases; junction bases not matched to a gene: 13. Germline CDR1 and CDR2: SNHLY and FYNNEI. The CDR3 loop reads CASRSPGTRNGGELFF. CDR3 DNA (partial): TGTGCCAGCAGAAGCCCCGGGACTAGAAACGGCGGGGAG. Complete variable domain (other parts from reference TRBV2 and TRBJ2-2): EPEVTQTPSHQVTQMGQEVILRCVPISNHLYFYWYRQILGQKVEFLVSFYNNEISEKSEIFDDQFSVERPDGSNFTLKIRSTKLEDSAMYFCASRSPGTRNGGELFFGEGSRLTVL.

Remarks on this clone: From the germline J gene comes the end of the CDR3, since the read stops 3 residues before it. This chain connects TRBV18 to TRBJ2-7; possible D gene TRBD1, 6 bases. The V end lost 5 bases, the J end lost 2 bases, and 16 bases lay between the germline ends. The CDR3 is made up of 15 amino acids. Germline CDR1 is KGHSH and CDR2 is LQKENI. CDR3 sequence: CASSSSGQGTYEQYF. Partial CDR3 DNA: TGTGCCAGCTCATCCAGCGGTCAGGGGACCTACGAG.

Worth noting for this clone: The CDR3 end lies 3 residues beyond the end of the read and is filled in from the germline J gene. The gene calls are TRBV5-1 and TRBJ2-6, with D maybe TRBD1 (5 bases). Looked up from germline, CDR1 is SGHRS and CDR2 is YFSETQ. The CDR3 contains 16 residues. Trimming left V 4 bases short and J 0 bases short, with 11 bases between. CDR3 DNA (partial): TGCGCCAGCAGCAAACAACAGGCCTCTGGGGCCAACGTC. It specifies CASSKQQASGANV. The whole CDR3 sequence reads CASSKQQASGANVLTF.

To note about this clone: The read ends 3 residues early relative to the CDR3; the germline J gene fills the gap. This sequence joins TRBV20-1 and TRBJ2-7, with 11 bases aligning to TRBD1. Germline V CDR1 and CDR2: DFQATT, SNEGSKA (reference sequence). J was trimmed by 3 bases and V by 6 bases; bases with no gene match: 7. The CDR3 extends over 14 amino acids. CDR3 DNA, as far as it was read: TGCAGTGCAACCGGACAGGGGGCAAACTACGAG. Protein: CSATGQGANYE. The CDR3 reads in full as CSATGQGANYEQYF.

Remarks on this clone: The CDR3 is cut off 3 residues early in the read; its end comes from the germline J gene. The chain is built from TRBV7-2 and TRBJ1-2; tentatively, D is TRBD1 (5 bases). Germline V gene sequence: CDR1 SGHTA, CDR2 FQGNSA. This CDR3 is 14 amino acids long. CDR3 DNA, as far as it was read: TGTGCCAGCAGCTTAGTGGATAGGGGTGGAGGC. Residues: CASSLVDRGGG. The full CDR3 reads CASSLVDRGGGYTF.

In regard to this clone: Read coverage stops 3 residues before the CDR3 terminus; the germline J gene supplies the remainder. This sequence joins TRBV30 and TRBJ2-7; D is perhaps TRBD1 (6 bases). V gave up 0 bases and J gave up 4 bases, with 7 bases separating them. The germline V gene has CDR1 GTSNPN and CDR2 SVGIG (reference sequence). CDR3 length equals 12 residues. CDR3 DNA, as far as it was read: TGTGCCTGGAGTGTAGACAGGTACGAG. The encoded protein is CAWSVDRYE. The CDR3 as a whole reads CAWSVDRYEQYF.

Concerning this clone: The read gets to within 3 residues of the CDR3 end, and the germline J gene fills in the rest. The J gene is TRBJ1-3, the V gene TRBV5-6; the D is unclear. Looked up from germline, CDR1 is SGHDT and CDR2 is YYEEEE. This CDR3 comprises 14 residues. V was shortened by 1 base and J by 1 base, with 6 bases between the two germline ends. The covered CDR3 bases are TGTGCCAGCAGCTTGATAGATTCTGGAAACACC. Protein sequence: CASSLIDSGNT. The whole CDR3 sequence reads CASSLIDSGNTIYF.

On this clone: Read sequence stops 3 residues before the CDR3 end, and the germline J gene provides the missing end. The chain has TRBV5-1 and TRBJ2-3; D remains unclear. V lost 5 bases, J lost 0 bases, and 4 bases lay in between. The CDR3 runs to 12 residues. Germline-derived CDR1 and CDR2 are SGHRS and YFSETQ. Partial CDR3 DNA: TGCGCCAGCAGTCGGAGCACAGATACG. It codes for CASSRSTDT. Given in full, the CDR3 is CASSRSTDTQYF.

With regard to this clone: Coverage ceases 3 residues before the CDR3 finishes, and the germline J gene fills in the end. The chain uses TRBV7-2 and TRBJ1-5, with 8 bases that match TRBD1. With 3 bases clipped from V and 4 bases from J, the junction kept 2 bases outside the gene matches. Germline loops: CDR1 SGHTA, CDR2 FQGNSA. This CDR3 contains 14 residues. The DNA read from the CDR3 is TGTGCCAGCAGCTTGGGACAGGAAAATCAGCCC. Encoded protein: CASSLGQENQP. The CDR3 as a whole reads CASSLGQENQPQHF.

About this clone itself: The read comes to an end 3 residues before the CDR3 does, leaving the germline J gene to fill in the end. This rearrangement joins TRBV28 to TRBJ2-7, with 10 bases aligning to TRBD2. Germline CDR1 reads MDHEN; CDR2 reads SYDVKM. The CDR3 has 15 residues. The J segment lost 0 bases and the V segment lost 6 bases, leaving 5 bases of the junction unmatched. CDR3 DNA, as far as it was read: TGTGCCAGCAGCACAAGCGGGAGGGCCTCCTACGAG. It translates to CASSTSGRASYE. The complete CDR3 protein is CASSTSGRASYEQYF.

For this clone: The observed sequence ends 3 residues before the CDR3 terminus, with the missing tail filled in from the germline J gene. The chain links TRBV2 to TRBJ2-4; a weak D match, TRBD1 (6 bases). The CDR3 is 12 residues long. The germline CDR1 and CDR2 sequences are SNHLY and FYNNEI. The DNA read from the CDR3 is TGTGCCAGCAGTTTCACAGGGTATGGT. Amino acid sequence: CASSFTGYG. In full, the CDR3 is CASSFTGYGQYF.

Worth noting for this clone: The read is 3 residues too short to cover the CDR3 end, so that end is filled in from the germline J gene. The J gene is TRBJ2-5, the V gene TRBV9; a weak D match, TRBD2 (6 bases). The CDR3 length is 17 residues. The germline CDR1 and CDR2 sequences are SGDLS and YYNGEE. V was pared by 0 bases and J by 1 base, with 16 bases between. The DNA read from the CDR3 is TGTGCCAGCAGCGTAGGGGCCTGGGCGGGGAGCCAAGAGACC. It specifies CASSVGAWAGSQET. From start to end, the CDR3 is CASSVGAWAGSQETQYF.

Comment on this clone: The read stops 3 residues short of the end of the CDR3; the missing end is completed from the germline J gene. The chain uses TRBV5-1 and TRBJ2-5; 12 positions match TRBD2. Looked up from germline, CDR1 is SGHRS and CDR2 is YFSETQ. There are 18 residues in the CDR3. Incomplete CDR3 DNA: TGCGCCAGCTCACCCGCCCTTGGACTAGCGGGAAGGACAGATACC. The encoded protein is CASSPALGLAGRTDT. The entire CDR3 sequence reads CASSPALGLAGRTDTQYF.

Worth noting for this clone: Read coverage stops 3 residues before the CDR3 terminus; the germline J gene supplies the remainder. This sequence joins TRBV7-9 and TRBJ1-2, with D perhaps TRBD1 (6 bases). The germline gives CDR1 SEHNR, CDR2 FQNEAQ (reference sequence). This CDR3 region has 13 residues. Trimming took 1 base from V and 4 from J, leaving 7 bases between them. CDR3 bases read: TGTGCCAGCAGCTTAGGGACAGCCTATGGC. As protein: CASSLGTAYG. In full, the CDR3 is CASSLGTAYGYTF.

Points on this clone: One junction end does not reproduce the germline sequence, and a read error may be involved. The read terminates 3 residues ahead of where the CDR3 ends, so the germline J gene completes it. This rearrangement joins TRBV4-2 to TRBJ1-1, with D unresolved. Germline assignment: CDR1 LGHNA and CDR2 YNFKEQ. The CDR3 consists of 14 residues. The sequenced CDR3 bases are TGCGCCAGCAGCCAAGGTCGGGCTAGCGCTGAA. Translation gives CASSQGRASAE. The whole CDR3 region reads CASSQGRASAEAFF.

A note on this clone: The read ends 3 residues shy of where the CDR3 ends; the end is completed using the germline J gene. V is TRBV27 and J is TRBJ2-3, with D possibly TRBD1 on 6 matching bases. This CDR3 has 14 residues. The V and J ends lost 2 bases and 4 bases respectively, with 10 bases between them. The V gene's germline CDR1 is MNHEY and CDR2 SMNVEV (reference sequence). CDR3 DNA, as far as it was read: TGTGCCAGCAGTTTACGCAGGGGCGCAGATACG. Translating gives CASSLRRGADT. The CDR3 in full is CASSLRRGADTQYF.

Comments on this clone: The read ends 3 residues shy of where the CDR3 ends; the end is completed using the germline J gene. The chain joins TRBV30 to TRBJ1-3; TRBD1 aligns across 7 bases. The CDR3 totals 13 residues. The V segment lost 8 bases and the J segment 0 bases; nucleotides outside the gene matches: 4. Germline-derived CDR1 and CDR2 are GTSNPN and SVGIG (reference sequence). The CDR3 region is CARDRVSGNTIYF. The CDR3 DNA, read in part, is TGTGCCCGAGACAGGGTCTCTGGAAACACC. Full variable domain (outside the CDR3, taken from reference TRBV30 and TRBJ1-3): SQTIHQWPATLVQPVGSPLSLECTVEGTSNPNLYWYRQAAGRGLQLLFYSVGIGQISSEVPQNLSASRPQDRQFILSSKKLLLSDSGFYLCARDRVSGNTIYFGEGSWLTVV.

As regards this clone: The read gets to within 3 residues of the CDR3 end, and the germline J gene fills in the rest. The V and J genes are TRBV30 and TRBJ1-1; D is perhaps TRBD1 (5 bases). Trimming took 2 bases from V and 4 from J, leaving 14 bases between them. Germline V lookup: CDR1 GTSNPN, CDR2 SVGIG (reference sequence). The CDR3 has 14 amino acids. CDR3 in amino acids: CAWSPFGGSTEAFF. Partial CDR3 DNA: TGTGCCTGGAGTCCATTTGGGGGGAGCACTGAA.

Comment on this clone: The read gets to within 3 residues of the CDR3 end, and the germline J gene fills in the rest. The chain carries TRBV7-3 and TRBJ1-2; D gene ambiguous. The CDR3 runs 14 residues. From germline, CDR1 is SGHTA and CDR2 FQGTGA. CDR3: CASSLNRGLGGYTF. The CDR3 bases that were read are TGTGCCAGCAGCTTAAACCGTGGGCTGGGCGGC.